This TCR beta chain was captured by sequencing in a study of shared clonotypes between healthy human individuals. Study conclusions and caveats: Sampling involved blood alone; tissue repertoires likely differ.

The authors distributed each subset's genomic DNA evenly over several immunoSEQ plates. Repertoires were generated with immunoSEQ multiplex PCR, while TCRdb's copy carries only in-frame clones and drops some. This sample has roughly 2.1 million clones, with under 95% found just once. Naivety among CD8 cells was defined by CD45RO negativity and positive CCR7 selection, thereby excluding terminally differentiated effector memory CD45RA+ cells. Every one of the donors was a Caucasian adult that lived in Nashville, Tennessee. The germline V gene has CDR1 MGHRA and CDR2 YSYEKL. This CDR3 contains 16 residues. V was trimmed by 2 bases and J by 3 bases, leaving 14 bases between them. Note on this clone: Its specificity is not known.

The sequence was collected from a man younger than 30 in good health. Some clones in this sample may be carry-over from other donors' samples. V gene TRBV4-1 combines with J gene TRBJ1-5, with D unclear. Sequenced: naive CD8+ T cells from PBMCs. In DNA form, the CDR3 reads TGCGCCAGCAGCCAACCCGGGGTTGGTTACAATCAGCCCCAGCATTTT. It is translated as CASSQPGVGYNQPQHF.